These T cell receptor beta chains were read from a single sample in a study of blood T cell repertoires in COVID-19. The method was immunoSEQ multiplex PCR; TCRdb's version includes in-frame clones alone and lacks a portion of them. The data hold some 290,000 clones, with just over 90% observed a single time. The specimen was PBMCs or T cells enriched from blood (not recorded which). The receptors come from a middle-aged woman with acute COVID-19. The CDR3 runs from the conserved cysteine through the conserved F or W. D genes are given only for firm matches. Clone sizes are given selectively: once, few, many, or a class where the clone is expanded.

D: .; J: TRBJ1-5; V: TRBV19; size: .; CDR3: CASKSGLNQPQHF; DNA: TGTGCCAGTAAGTCAGGACTCAATCAGCCCCAGCATTTT
D: .; J: TRBJ1-3; V: TRBV4-3; size: few; CDR3: CASGPGAGAGNTIYF; DNA: TGCGCCAGCGGCCCCGGTGCAGGGGCTGGAAACACCATATATTTT
D: .; J: TRBJ1-4; V: TRBV5-1; size: .; CDR3: CASSLDRVEKLFF; DNA: TGCGCCAGCAGCTTGGACCGAGTTGAAAAACTGTTTTTT
D: .; J: TRBJ2-1; V: TRBV7-2; size: .; CDR3: CASSPRSSYNEQFF; DNA: TGTGCCAGCAGCCCAAGGAGCTCCTACAATGAGCAGTTCTTC
D: .; J: TRBJ2-2; V: TRBV3-1/TRBV3-2; size: few; CDR3: CASSRGSNTGELFF; DNA: TGTGCCAGCAGCCGCGGATCGAACACCGGGGAGCTGTTTTTT
D: TRBD1; J: TRBJ1-4; V: TRBV7-9; size: .; CDR3: CASSLIPQGELIGEKLFF; DNA: TGTGCCAGCAGCTTAATCCCACAGGGGGAACTAATAGGTGAAAAACTGTTTTTT
D: .; J: TRBJ1-2; V: TRBV3-1/TRBV3-2; size: .; CDR3: CATQDELQGRFGYTF; DNA: TGTGCCACCCAGGACGAACTTCAGGGAAGATTCGGCTACACCTTC
D: .; J: TRBJ2-1; V: TRBV18; size: .; CDR3: CASSPYDRNNEQFF; DNA: TGTGCCAGCTCACCATACGACAGAAACAATGAGCAGTTCTTC
D: .; J: TRBJ1-5; V: TRBV18; size: .; CDR3: CASSPPRTVTVQPQHF; DNA: TGTGCCAGCTCACCCCCCCGGACAGTAACGGTTCAGCCCCAGCATTTT
D: TRBD1; J: TRBJ1-2; V: TRBV27; size: .; CDR3: CASSPWTGAGGYTF; DNA: TGTGCCAGCAGTCCGTGGACAGGGGCAGGGGGCTACACCTTC